A single sample is the source of the 16 T cell receptor beta chains below, sequenced in a study of human T cells and chemical hapten exposure. Via MiXCR, TCRdb re-called the RACE reads, giving one row per CDR3 protein. This sample has 150,000 to 200,000 distinct CDR3 sequences; roughly 15% occur once, and the top ten carry about 1.7%. The time point was: patch test 1, 2 weeks after DPC sensitization. Treatment in this sample: therapeutic diphenylcyclopropenone sensitization with weekly scalp DPC. Here the sequenced sample was whole blood, taken in connection with sensitization to the hapten diphenylcyclopropenone (DPC). The source of these receptors is a woman aged 25 to 39 with alopecia areata. Some clones in this sample may be carry-over from other donors' samples.

In this sample, this clonotype turned up a few times. This sequence joins TRBV7-2 and TRBJ2-7; 7 bases fit TRBD2. Trimming removed 1 base from V and 7 bases from J; junction bases left unmatched: 7. The germline CDR1 and CDR2 sequences are SGHTA and FQGNSA. The CDR3 totals 14 residues. CDR3 sequence: CASSLVGREGEQYF. The CDR3 DNA is TGTGCCAGCAGCTTAGTGGGCAGGGAGGGAGAGCAGTACTTC.

This clonotype occurred a few times. The chain combines TRBV12-3 or TRBV12-4 with TRBJ2-1; 10 bases are shared with TRBD2. Losses at the gene ends were 8 bases for V and 6 bases for J; bases not matched to a gene: 7. The CDR3 runs 14 residues. CDR3 amino acids: CASAASGGRNEQFF. The CDR3 nucleotides are TGTGCCAGCGCCGCTAGCGGGGGACGCAATGAGCAGTTCTTC.

This clonotype has more than one count but fewer than ten. The chain couples TRBV7-2 to TRBJ1-2; D might be TRBD1 (6 bases). Trimming took off 4 bases at V and 3 bases at J, with 18 bases between the two ends. The CDR3 is 16 amino acids. CDR1 is SGHTA and CDR2 is FQGNSA in the germline V gene. CDR3 coding DNA: TGTGCCAGCAGCTCCTACCCTGGGGGCTCGCACTATGGCTACACCTTC. Translating gives CASSSYPGGSHYGYTF.

This clonotype was observed a handful of times. J is TRBJ2-3 and V is TRBV7-9, with TRBD1 matching over 9 bases. The V gene's germline CDR1 is SEHNR and CDR2 FQNEAQ (reference sequence). The CDR3 runs 18 residues. With 5 bases clipped from V and 3 bases from J, the junction kept 15 bases outside the gene matches. The CDR3 region is CASSPPHGTGRVTDTQYF. The CDR3 DNA reads as TGTGCCAGCAGCCCGCCCCACGGGACAGGGCGGGTGACAGATACGCAGTATTTT.

This clonotype appeared a few times. The chain couples TRBV11-2 to TRBJ2-3, with a weak D call TRBD2 (7 bases). With 5 bases removed from V and 9 bases from J, the gap between germline ends came to 21 bases. The CDR3 covers 15 residues. The germline CDR1 and CDR2 sequences are SGHAT and FQNNGV. CDR3 nucleotide sequence: TGTGCCAGCAGCCCCAACAGGGTCCCAGCGGGAACGCAGTATTTT. It encodes CASSPNRVPAGTQYF.

This clonotype was detected only a few times. J is TRBJ1-3 and V is TRBV10-1; D gene unclear. Trimming left V 3 bases short and J 0 bases short, with 6 bases between. CDR3 length: 14 residues. Per the germline V gene, CDR1 is WNHNN and CDR2 is SYGVQD (reference sequence). The CDR3 nucleotides read TGCGCCAGCAGTGAAACAGCCTCTGGAAACACCATATATTTT. Translating it yields CASSETASGNTIYF.

Only a few counts were recorded for this clonotype. The chain is built from TRBV25-1 and TRBJ2-7; TRBD2 aligns across 7 bases. Germline V gives CDR1 MGHDK, CDR2 SYGVNS. This CDR3 has 12 amino acids. The V gene end was trimmed by 6 bases and the J gene end by 5 bases; junction bases not matched to a gene: 4. The CDR3 DNA is TGTGCCAGCAGGACTAGCCAGAACGAGCAGTACTTC. This gives the protein CASRTSQNEQYF.

The chain couples TRBV28 to TRBJ1-1; 7 bases map to TRBD1. J gave up 3 bases and V 5 bases, and 9 bases lay outside the gene matches. Germline V gene data show CDR1 as MDHEN and CDR2 as SYDVKM. The CDR3 is 15 amino acids. The CDR3 sequence: CASSPWAQGDTEAFF. The CDR3 coding sequence is TGTGCCAGCAGTCCATGGGCCCAGGGGGACACTGAAGCTTTCTTT. Using reference TRBV28 and TRBJ1-1 for the parts outside the CDR3, the full variable domain is DVKVTQSSRYLVKRTGEKVFLECVQDMDHENMFWYRQDPGLGLRLIYFSYDVKMKEKGDIPEGYSVSREKKERFSLILESASTNQTSMYLCASSPWAQGDTEAFFGQGTRLTVV.

This clonotype turned up a few times. The rearrangement uses TRBV5-1 and TRBJ1-1; no definite D call. The germline CDR1 and CDR2 sequences are SGHRS and YFSETQ. Trimming pared 4 bases from V and 0 bases from J, leaving 7 bases between. CDR3 size: 13 residues. The CDR3 is CASSNGMNTEAFF. The CDR3, as DNA: TGCGCCAGCAGCAACGGAATGAACACTGAAGCTTTCTTT.

At least ten counts were recorded for this clonotype. The rearrangement links TRBV12-3 or TRBV12-4 to TRBJ2-1, with D possibly matching TRBD1 (6 bases). The CDR3 has 15 residues. Deletions cut 6 bases from V and 0 bases from J, with 12 bases between. The CDR3 DNA reads TGTGCCAGCAGCTCTGGACAGAGCTCCTACAATGAGCAGTTCTTC. Amino acids: CASSSGQSSYNEQFF.

This clonotype came up a few times. The chain recombines TRBV5-5 with TRBJ2-7; 10 bases agree with TRBD2. The CDR3 covers 16 residues. Germline V lookup: CDR1 SGHKS, CDR2 YYEKEE (reference sequence). With V trimmed by 2 bases and J by 0 bases, 5 bases remained unmatched. The DNA for the CDR3 is TGTGCCAGCAGCTTCCGAACTAGCGGGGTCTCCTACGAGCAGTACTTC. Translating it yields CASSFRTSGVSYEQYF. Drawing the rest from reference TRBV5-5 and TRBJ2-7, the complete variable domain is DAGVTQSPTHLIKTRGQQVTLRCSPISGHKSVSWYQQVLGQGPQFIFQYYEKEERGRGNFPDRFSARQFPNYSSELNVNALLLGDSALYLCASSFRTSGVSYEQYFGPGTRLTVT.

In its sample, this clonotype was seen a few times. Here the CDR3 DNA reads TGCGCCAGCAGCCAAGATCGGACAGGGGACACAGATACGCAGTATTTT. It yields the protein CASSQDRTGDTDTQYF. The chain uses TRBV4-3 and TRBJ2-3; 9 bases map to TRBD1. The V gene's germline CDR1 is LGHNA and CDR2 YSLEER. V was pared by 0 bases and J by 2 bases, with 3 bases of the junction left unmatched. The CDR3 runs 16 residues.

The chain combines TRBV7-8 with TRBJ2-1; 12 nucleotides align to TRBD2. CDR1 and CDR2 (germline): SGHVS, FQNEAQ. The V gene end was trimmed by 5 bases and the J gene end by 3 bases; junction bases not matched to a gene: 8. The CDR3 length is 17 residues. CDR3 residues: CASSPILAGGYYNEQFF. In nucleotides, the CDR3 is TGTGCCAGCAGCCCGATACTAGCGGGGGGATACTACAATGAGCAGTTCTTC.

This clonotype has ten or more counts. The chain carries TRBV18 and TRBJ1-5, with no clear D. This CDR3 is built from 15 residues. Trimming cost V 2 bases and J 5 bases, with 13 bases left between them. Germline CDR1 reads KGHSH; CDR2 reads LQKENI. The CDR3 DNA follows: TGTGCCAGCTCACCAGAGTTGAGTCGAGATCAGCCCCAGCATTTT. Translating it yields CASSPELSRDQPQHF.

V and J are TRBV29-1 and TRBJ2-7, with 10 positions matching TRBD2. Trimming at V came to 4 bases and at J to 5 bases, leaving 5 bases not matched to a gene. The germline CDR1 and CDR2 sequences are SQVTM and ANQGSEA. This CDR3 is built from 13 residues. CDR3 loop: CSVVPAGGDEQYF. The DNA for the CDR3 is TGCAGCGTTGTTCCAGCGGGAGGGGACGAGCAGTACTTC.

This clonotype was counted a few times. J is TRBJ2-7 and V is TRBV12-3 or TRBV12-4, with TRBD2 matching over 10 bases. CDR3 length: 14 amino acids. V shed 5 bases, J shed 2 bases, and the junction held 3 bases outside the gene matches. The CDR3 region is CASSTSGVTYEQYF. The CDR3 nucleotides read TGTGCCAGCAGTACTAGCGGGGTGACCTACGAGCAGTACTTC.